This T cell receptor beta chain was identified during a study of blood T cell repertoires in COVID-19. The overall study: Acute and convalescent COVID-19 samples came from the United States, Italy and Spain. Sources were T cells, B-cell-depleted T cells, or PBMCs; the material itself was cDNA or gDNA.

Participant ages covered roughly 18 to 89 years across 24 US areas. As originally analysed: Reference gene primers were amplified, and this amplification served to estimate nucleated cell counts. Profiled with immunoSEQ multiplex PCR; TCRdb holds only in-frame clones, not every one. V and J calls and clone size follow that table, whereas D and trimming were derived from the DNA. The table shows approximately 290,000 clones, with nearly 90% occurring only once. The V gene's germline CDR1 is SGHRS and CDR2 YFSETQ. This CDR3 comprises 16 residues. Germline trimming cut 0 bases from V and 2 bases from J; bases unmatched to any gene: 4.

The clonotype was recovered from a woman under 30 with acute COVID-19. The J gene is TRBJ2-3, the V gene TRBV5-1, with TRBD2 identical over 9 bases. The sequenced sample consisted of PBMCs or T cells enriched from blood (not recorded which). In DNA form, the CDR3 reads TGCGCCAGCAGCTTGGCCCTAGCGGGATTCACAGATACGCAGTATTTT. Its translation is CASSLALAGFTDTQYF.